This entry lists 20 T cell receptor beta chains sequenced from one sample in a study of human T cells and chemical hapten exposure. The time point was: patch test 1, 2 weeks after DPC sensitization. Treatment reported: therapeutic diphenylcyclopropenone sensitization with weekly scalp DPC. MiXCR, run by TCRdb on the RACE reads, gives a single entry per CDR3 protein. Among about 71,000 distinct CDR3 sequences listed, 9.8% were seen once. Sequences were derived from whole blood, sampled in connection with sensitization to the hapten diphenylcyclopropenone (DPC). These receptors all stem from a woman in her forties with alopecia areata. Some clones in this sample may be carry-over from other donors' samples.

This clonotype turned up a few times. The CDR3 sequence is CASSFRQAVAVTGYNEQFF. The DNA of the CDR3 is TGTGCCAGCAGCTTTCGACAGGCCGTGGCGGTAACGGGCTACAATGAGCAGTTCTTC. J is TRBJ2-1 and V is TRBV7-2, with D possibly TRBD1 on 6 matching bases. Per germline, CDR1 SGHTA and CDR2 FQGNSA. This CDR3 region has 19 residues. Trimming removed 3 bases at V and 3 bases at J, with 24 bases between.

This clonotype showed up many times. The rearrangement joins TRBV5-1 to TRBJ1-4; weak D call: TRBD1 (6 bases). The CDR3 contains 15 residues. V was cut by 1 base and J by 8 bases, with 15 bases left in between. From germline, CDR1 is SGHRS and CDR2 YFSETQ. CDR3 bases: TGCGCCAGCAGCTTGACAGGGACGCCGGGGGAAAAACTGTTTTTT. It is translated as CASSLTGTPGEKLFF.

This clonotype was seen only a few times. This sequence joins TRBV7-2 and TRBJ1-6; the D gene is possibly TRBD1 (5 bases). This CDR3 has 15 amino acids. Trimming removed 5 bases from V and 3 bases from J, with 11 bases in between. Germline V CDR1 and CDR2: SGHTA, FQGNSA. The CDR3 loop reads CASSKGRNYNSPLHF. In nucleotides, the CDR3 is TGTGCCAGCAGCAAGGGACGGAACTATAATTCACCCCTCCACTTT.

This clonotype has a handful of counts. This chain links TRBV28 with TRBJ2-5, with TRBD1 matching over 10 bases. Germline CDR1 and CDR2: MDHEN and SYDVKM. The CDR3 is 13 residues long. J lost 4 bases, V lost 11 bases, and 7 bases had no gene match. DNA of the CDR3: TGTGCCGTAGACAGGGGGCTCGGAGAGACCCAGTACTTC. Translated, it gives CAVDRGLGETQYF.

This clonotype was detected many times. The chain carries TRBV19 and TRBJ2-1; weak D call: TRBD2 (5 bases). V was shortened by 6 bases and J by 3 bases, with 12 bases between the two germline ends. CDR1 and CDR2 (germline): LNHDA, SQIVND (reference sequence). The CDR3 runs to 14 residues. CDR3 coding DNA: TGTGCCAGTAGGACCTTCGGGGTCTACAATGAGCAGTTCTTC. Translation: CASRTFGVYNEQFF.

A few counts support this clonotype. The V gene is TRBV5-1, the J gene TRBJ2-3, with D maybe TRBD2 (6 bases). V lost 4 bases and J 2 bases, leaving 17 bases between the germline ends. This CDR3 spans 16 amino acids. In germline, CDR1 is SGHRS, CDR2 YFSETQ. CDR3 nucleotides: TGCGCCAGCAGCCCGAACTACGGCGGGGTCACAGATACGCAGTATTTT. Translation: CASSPNYGGVTDTQYF.

To note about this clonotype: One junction end disagrees with the germline gene, perhaps due to a read error. The chain links TRBV7-2 to TRBJ2-3; D perhaps matches TRBD2 (6 bases). In germline, CDR1 is SGHTA, CDR2 FQGNSA. The CDR3 is 15 residues long. CDR3 loop: CANSLRRGWADTQYF. For the CDR3, the DNA is TGTGCCAACAGCTTAAGGCGGGGTTGGGCAGATACGCAGTATTTT.

Ten or more counts support this clonotype. The chain joins TRBV7-9 to TRBJ1-4, with TRBD1 matching over 7 bases. The CDR3 is 15 amino acids. J gave up 8 bases and V 5 bases, and 11 bases lay outside the gene matches. The germline V gene encodes CDR1 SEHNR and CDR2 FQNEAQ (reference sequence). The CDR3 DNA reads TGTGCCAGCAGCCCCTCAGGACAGGACGGGGAAAAACTGTTTTTT. This translates into CASSPSGQDGEKLFF.

This clonotype turned up a few times. The chain combines TRBV5-5 with TRBJ2-7, with D unresolved. This CDR3 is 14 amino acids long. V shed 4 bases and J shed 0 bases, with 11 bases lying between them. Germline V gene lookup returns CDR1 SGHKS and CDR2 YYEKEE (reference sequence). CDR3 DNA: TGTGCCAGCAGCCCTCGACACAGCTCCTACGAGCAGTACTTC. It yields the protein CASSPRHSSYEQYF.

There are a few counts of this clonotype. The CDR3 bases are TGTGCCAGCAGTTTCCGGGCCGGGGCAGCTTTCTTT. This encodes CASSFRAGAAFF. The chain is built from TRBV6-2 or TRBV6-3 and TRBJ1-1; perhaps TRBD1 as D (5 bases). With 4 bases removed from V and 10 bases from J, the gap between germline ends came to 13 bases. The CDR3 totals 12 residues. CDR1 is MNHEY and CDR2 is SVGEGT in the germline V gene.

This clonotype was seen repeatedly, ten times or more. V gene TRBV28 combines with J gene TRBJ2-7, with a possible D match to TRBD2 (6 bases). From germline, CDR1 is MDHEN and CDR2 SYDVKM. The length of the CDR3 is 16 residues. V lost 8 bases and J lost 0, with 20 bases in between. The CDR3 region is CASYSKEGRHSYEQYF. For the CDR3, the DNA is TGTGCCAGCTATTCCAAGGAGGGACGGCACTCCTACGAGCAGTACTTC.

At least ten counts were recorded for this clonotype. The chain recombines TRBV5-1 with TRBJ2-2; D is perhaps TRBD1 (6 bases). Between the trimmed V and J ends, which lost 6 bases and 9 bases, there was a span of 15 bases. The CDR3 runs to 13 residues. CDR1 SGHRS and CDR2 YFSETQ come from the germline V gene. In DNA, the CDR3 is TGCGCCAGCAACCGGGACACAAGTTGGGAGCTGTTTTTT. Translating it yields CASNRDTSWELFF.

Ten or more counts support this clonotype. V is TRBV11-3 and J is TRBJ2-1; 7 bases are shared with TRBD1. The germline CDR1 and CDR2 sequences are SGHNT and YENEEA. Unmatched junction bases numbered 4, after V lost 4 bases and J lost 7 bases. This CDR3 is built from 13 residues. The CDR3 loop is CASSSGGRNEQFF. Written as DNA, the CDR3 is TGTGCCAGCAGCTCAGGGGGAAGAAATGAGCAGTTCTTC.

V is TRBV5-1 and J is TRBJ1-1; weak D call: TRBD1 (6 bases). Per the germline V gene, CDR1 is SGHRS and CDR2 is YFSETQ. CDR3 size: 16 residues. V lost 0 bases and J lost 7, with 19 bases in between. The CDR3 nucleotides are TGCGCCAGCAGCTTGGATCGGGCACGACAGGACCGTGAAGCTTTCTTT. This translates into CASSLDRARQDREAFF.

As for this clonotype: A read error may be the cause here, since a much bigger clone is one base away. The CDR3 coding sequence is TGTGCCAGCAGTTCGGTGGGAGTAGGGAACACTAAAGCTTTCTTT. It specifies CASSSVGVGNTKAFF. The V call is TRBV7-2, the J call TRBJ1-1; D unclear. Germline V lookup: CDR1 SGHTA, CDR2 FQGNSA. CDR3 size: 15 residues.

This clonotype was detected ten times or more. The chain uses TRBV28 and TRBJ2-5; D is unresolved. Trimming took 3 bases from V and 0 from J, leaving 5 bases between them. This CDR3 contains 13 residues. Looked up from germline, CDR1 is MDHEN and CDR2 is SYDVKM. The DNA of the CDR3 is TGTGCCAGCAGTTTGAATAACCAAGAGACCCAGTACTTC. This sequence encodes CASSLNNQETQYF.

This clonotype has at least ten counts. The V call is TRBV28, the J call TRBJ1-6; TRBD1 matches 7 bases. J gave up 3 bases and V 8 bases, and 7 bases lay outside the gene matches. This CDR3 has 15 amino acids. From germline, CDR1 is MDHEN and CDR2 SYDVKM. CDR3 in DNA: TGTGCCAGCGCTACCGGGACAGTCTATAATTCACCCCTCCACTTT. Translated: CASATGTVYNSPLHF.

There are a few counts of this clonotype. The V call is TRBV10-2, the J call TRBJ2-7; the D gene is possibly TRBD1 (5 bases). Trimming took 8 bases from V and 2 from J, leaving 13 bases between them. Germline CDR1 WSHSY, CDR2 SAAADI. This CDR3 comprises 13 residues. The CDR3 nucleotides are TGCGCCAGCTGGGATAGGGGCCCCTACGAGCAGTACTTC. This sequence encodes CASWDRGPYEQYF.

The chain links TRBV5-1 to TRBJ1-4; 11 nucleotides match TRBD1. The V segment lost 4 bases and the J segment 9 bases; nucleotides outside the gene matches: 14. Germline V gene data show CDR1 as SGHRS and CDR2 as YFSETQ. CDR3 size: 17 residues. The CDR3 spells CASSPGQGAELMKKLFF. The CDR3, as DNA: TGCGCCAGCAGCCCCGGACAGGGGGCAGAGTTAATGAAAAAACTGTTTTTT.

The table lists this clonotype with many counts. This chain uses TRBV5-1 with TRBJ2-3, with 8 bases identical to TRBD1. There are 15 residues in the CDR3. Trimming cost V 1 base and J 2 bases; bases outside gene matches: 3. Germline-derived CDR1 and CDR2 are SGHRS and YFSETQ. This CDR3 reads CASSLRDRTTDTQYF. The CDR3 nucleotides read TGCGCCAGCAGCTTGAGGGACAGGACCACAGATACGCAGTATTTT.